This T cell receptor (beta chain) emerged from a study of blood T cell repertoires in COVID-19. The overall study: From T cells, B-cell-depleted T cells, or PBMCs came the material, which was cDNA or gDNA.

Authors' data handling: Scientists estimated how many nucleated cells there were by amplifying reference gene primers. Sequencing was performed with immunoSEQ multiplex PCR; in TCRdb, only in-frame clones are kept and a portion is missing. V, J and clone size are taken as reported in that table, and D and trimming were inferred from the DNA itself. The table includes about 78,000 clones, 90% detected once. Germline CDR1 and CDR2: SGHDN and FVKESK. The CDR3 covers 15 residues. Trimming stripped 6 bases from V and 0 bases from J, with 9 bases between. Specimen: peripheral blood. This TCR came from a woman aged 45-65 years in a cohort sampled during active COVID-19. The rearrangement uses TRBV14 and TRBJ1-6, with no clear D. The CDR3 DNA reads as TGTGCCAGCAGATCGGCGGACTCCTATAATTCACCCCTCCACTTT. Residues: CASRSADSYNSPLHF. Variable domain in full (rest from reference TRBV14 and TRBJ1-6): EAGVTQFPSHSVIEKGQTVTLRCDPISGHDNLYWYRRVMGKEIKFLLHFVKESKQDESGMPNNRFLAERTGGTYSTLKVQPAELEDSGVYFCASRSADSYNSPLHFGNGTRLTVT.